One T cell receptor (beta chain) is described in this entry. This specimen belongs to a study of T-cell reconstitution after alpha-beta-depleted transplantation in children. This CDR3 comprises 17 residues. Trimming took 4 bases from V and 3 from J, leaving 22 bases between them. Library preparation (for TCRbeta) was performed with unique molecular identifiers. MiXCR was run by TCRdb on the PCR reads, yielding one entry per CDR3 protein. The sample shows roughly 200,000 distinct CDR3 sequences, about 6.8% of them seen only once. The chain carries TRBV12-3 or TRBV12-4 and TRBJ2-7; the D call may be TRBD1 or TRBD2 (5 bases each). The clonotype was recovered from a human donor who donated a stem cell graft to a child with Wiskott-Aldrich syndrome. The sequenced sample was PBMCs from the stem cell graft donor, obtained from the stem cell graft. CDR3 nucleotide sequence: TGTGCCAGCAGTTGGTTGGGCAGGTCCATGGGGGACTACGAGCAGTACTTC. Amino acid sequence: CASSWLGRSMGDYEQYF.